Listed below are T cell receptor beta chains from one sample, sequenced in a study of radiation and T cells in renal cell carcinoma. The protocol was immunoSEQ multiplex PCR, while the TCRdb copy is restricted to in-frame clones and leaves out a portion. This sample carries fewer than 80,000 clones, less than 85% of them seen once, and the ten largest clones take approximately 2.4%. The source was blood, collected from a patient whose treatment included radiotherapy and nephrectomy. The receptor source for this set is a woman in her fifties or sixties with renal cell carcinoma. CDR3s include the opening cysteine and the closing phenylalanine or tryptophan. A D gene is named only where the DNA matches it firmly. Clone size is shown for a subset of rows, as once, few, many or a class of expanded clone.

-	15	TRBV30	TRBJ2-3	-	CAWSRTNLRTDTQYF	TGTGCCTGGAGCCGGACTAACCTTCGCACAGATACGCAGTATTTT
once	15	TRBV27	TRBJ1-2	TRBD1	CASTLRGQGGYGYTF	TGTGCCAGCACTCTGCGGGGACAGGGGGGATATGGCTACACCTTC
-	15	TRBV5-1	TRBJ1-6	-	CASSLSPSGNSPLHF	TGCGCCAGCAGCTTGAGCCCGTCTGGTAATTCACCCCTCCACTTT
-	16	TRBV11-2	TRBJ1-1	-	CASSLDRFFMNTEAFF	TGTGCCAGCAGCTTAGACAGGTTTTTTATGAACACTGAAGCTTTCTTT
once	14	TRBV19	TRBJ2-7	-	CASSIQEGAYEQYF	TGTGCCAGTAGTATTCAGGAGGGGGCTTACGAGCAGTACTTC
-	13	TRBV6-5	TRBJ2-1	-	CASSYNFFHEQFF	TGTGCCAGCAGTTACAACTTCTTCCATGAGCAGTTCTTC
once	19	TRBV11-1	TRBJ2-3	-	CASSLGRRGAGHHTDTQYF	TGTGCCAGCAGCTTAGGAAGGCGGGGAGCGGGCCACCACACAGATACGCAGTATTTT
-	15	TRBV19	TRBJ1-6	TRBD1	CASSTGGFRNSPLHF	TGTGCCAGTAGTACAGGGGGGTTTCGGAATTCACCCCTCCACTTT
once	15	TRBV5-1	TRBJ2-3	TRBD1	CASSLRTGDNQPQYF	TGCGCCAGCAGCCTACGGACAGGGGACAATCAGCCCCAGTATTTT
-	14	TRBV6-1	TRBJ2-5	-	CASSAGPDRRTQYF	TGTGCCAGCAGTGCGGGCCCCGACCGGAGGACCCAGTACTTC
-	15	TRBV5-4	TRBJ2-7	TRBD2	CASSPHLAGGYEQYF	TGTGCCAGCAGCCCCCATCTAGCGGGGGGCTACGAGCAGTACTTC
-	12	TRBV10-3	TRBJ2-7	-	CAISELGVSQYF	TGTGCCATCAGTGAGTTGGGGGTGTCGCAGTACTTC
-	14	TRBV9	TRBJ2-5	-	CASSVGGQQETQYF	TGTGCCAGCAGCGTCGGGGGGCAACAAGAGACCCAGTACTTC
once	17	TRBV9	TRBJ1-1	-	CASSVAYSGGPNTEAFF	TGTGCCAGCAGCGTAGCTTATTCGGGGGGGCCGAACACTGAAGCTTTCTTT
-	13	TRBV19	TRBJ2-7	-	CASSVGLSYEQYF	TGTGCCAGTAGTGTGGGACTGTCCTACGAGCAGTACTTC
-	19	TRBV21-1	TRBJ2-1	-	CASSTYLKEREDIYNEQFF	TGTGCCAGCAGCACCTATCTCAAGGAGCGGGAGGATATCTACAATGAGCAGTTCTTC
-	19	TRBV7-2	TRBJ2-7	-	CASSLAPSYSNVVNYEQYF	TGTGCCAGCAGCTTAGCGCCGTCGTACAGTAACGTGGTTAACTACGAGCAGTACTTC
-	14	TRBV2	TRBJ1-1	-	CASSERQSNTEAFF	TGTGCCAGCAGTGAACGTCAGTCAAACACTGAAGCTTTCTTT
-	16	TRBV14	TRBJ1-2	TRBD1	CASSRTGGIVPYGYTF	TGTGCCAGCAGCCGGACAGGGGGAATCGTCCCCTATGGCTACACCTTC
once	13	TRBV5-6	TRBJ1-5	-	CASSLMGDQPQHF	TGTGCCAGCAGCTTGATGGGGGATCAGCCCCAGCATTTT
-	16	TRBV28	TRBJ1-1	TRBD1	CASSYGTGGMNTEAFF	TGTGCCAGCAGCTACGGGACAGGGGGGATGAACACTGAAGCTTTCTTT
-	14	TRBV5-4	TRBJ1-6	-	CASSLSRAVSPLHF	TGTGCCAGCAGCTTGTCAAGGGCGGTTTCGCCCCTCCACTTT
-	15	TRBV7-2	TRBJ2-1	-	CASQRRTRSYNEQFF	TGTGCCAGCCAACGCCGTACTCGCTCCTACAATGAGCAGTTCTTC
-	15	TRBV10-2	TRBJ2-1	-	CASSPRGPSYNEQFF	TGCGCCAGCAGCCCCAGGGGTCCCTCCTACAATGAGCAGTTCTTC
few	14	TRBV28	TRBJ1-5	-	CASSLGTVFQPQHF	TGTGCCAGCAGTTTAGGGACGGTCTTTCAGCCCCAGCATTTT
-	15	TRBV10-3	TRBJ2-2	TRBD1	CAISVNRGNTGELFF	TGTGCCATCAGTGTTAACAGGGGGAACACCGGGGAGCTGTTTTTT
-	14	TRBV27	TRBJ2-7	-	CASSETDISYEQYF	TGTGCCAGCAGCGAAACAGATATCTCCTACGAGCAGTACTTC
-	19	TRBV19	TRBJ2-4	-	CASSIGEPWTALAKNIQYF	TGTGCCAGTAGTATTGGTGAACCTTGGACGGCCCTAGCCAAAAACATTCAGTACTTC
-	15	TRBV28	TRBJ2-5	TRBD2	CASSPGLAGVETQYF	TGTGCCAGCAGTCCGGGACTAGCGGGAGTAGAGACCCAGTACTTC
-	13	TRBV19	TRBJ2-4	-	CASSSTYGNIQYF	TGTGCCAGTAGTTCCACATACGGAAACATTCAGTACTTC
-	14	TRBV30	TRBJ1-6	-	CAWSVDHAGSPLHF	TGTGCCTGGAGTGTGGACCATGCGGGTTCACCCCTCCACTTT
-	14	TRBV6-6	TRBJ2-7	-	CASTNGGGAYEQYF	TGTGCCAGCACCAATGGGGGCGGTGCCTACGAGCAGTACTTC